This entry lists 24 T cell receptor beta chains sequenced from one sample in a study of low-dose radiotherapy and immunotherapy resistance in tumors. Time point meaning: before trial treatment. TRAV- and TRBV-specific primers primed first-strand cDNA, covering alpha and beta chains. Amplification of TCRs used a constant-region primer and V-primer adapter for roughly 21 PCR cycles. Each CDR3 protein gets one entry after TCRdb re-called the reads with MiXCR. This table has about 39,000 distinct CDR3 sequences, roughly 30% appearing once. The source material was PBMCs, sampled before treatment. The receptors stem from a male donor with gallbladder cancer.

The chain couples TRBV2 to TRBJ2-7; 8 bases match TRBD2. The CDR3 is 14 residues long. V dropped 2 bases and J dropped 6; count of bases not matched to a gene: 6. Germline V gene data show CDR1 as SNHLY and CDR2 as FYNNEI. Written as DNA, the CDR3 is TGTGCCAGCAGTGAACCCGGACTAGCTGGCGAGCAGTACTTC. Translation gives CASSEPGLAGEQYF.

The chain has TRBV29-1 and TRBJ2-7, with D perhaps being TRBD1 or TRBD2 (6 bases each). The CDR3 totals 14 residues. V lost 7 bases and J 2 bases, leaving 18 bases between the germline ends. The germline V gene has CDR1 SQVTM and CDR2 ANQGSEA. Written as DNA, the CDR3 is TGCAGCGCAAAAGACAGGAGGGGTCCCTACGAGCAGTACTTC. Residues: CSAKDRRGPYEQYF.

The sample holds many counts of this clonotype. The DNA of the CDR3 is TGCAGTGCTAGGGGTGGACATATAGAGACCCAGTACTTC. Translation gives CSARGGHIETQYF. This chain joins TRBV20-1 and TRBJ2-5; D possibly corresponds to TRBD1 (5 bases). The germline V gene encodes CDR1 DFQATT and CDR2 SNEGSKA (reference sequence). The CDR3 runs to 13 residues. Between the trimmed V and J ends, which lost 3 bases and 4 bases, there was a span of 12 bases.

This clonotype has ten or more counts. The chain is built from TRBV20-1 and TRBJ1-3, with 7 bases that match TRBD1. The CDR3 consists of 15 residues. Germline loops: CDR1 DFQATT, CDR2 SNEGSKA (reference sequence). Unmatched junction bases numbered 11, after V lost 5 bases and J lost 4 bases. DNA of the CDR3: TGCAGTGCTTTCGGGGCACAGGGGTCCGGAAACACCATATATTTT. It is translated as CSAFGAQGSGNTIYF.

Comment on this clonotype: A far larger clone differs by one base, so this is likely a read error. The V call is TRBV6-4, the J call TRBJ1-6; no firm D call. CDR1 and CDR2 (germline): MRHNA, SNTAGT. The germline V and J ends were trimmed by 7 bases and 0 bases, with 16 bases remaining between them. This CDR3 comprises 17 residues. In nucleotides, the CDR3 is TGTGCCAGCATTAAGGACTGGAAAAGCTCCTATAATTCACCCCTCCACTTT. This encodes CASIKDWKSSYNSPLHF.

In its sample, this clonotype was seen many times. V and J are TRBV20-1 and TRBJ2-7; TRBD2 matches 8 bases. CDR3 length equals 13 residues. V shed 0 bases, J shed 4 bases, and the junction held 2 bases outside the gene matches. The V gene's germline CDR1 is DFQATT and CDR2 SNEGSKA (reference sequence). CDR3 in amino acids: CSARDGTSYEQYF. The CDR3 DNA reads TGCAGTGCTAGAGACGGGACTAGTTACGAGCAGTACTTC.

This clonotype came up many times. The chain is built from TRBV4-1 and TRBJ1-3, with D unclear. The CDR3 is made up of 14 amino acids. The germline V gene encodes CDR1 MGHRA and CDR2 YSYEKL. V was pared by 1 base and J by 0 bases, with 4 bases between. The CDR3 sequence is CASSQASSGNTIYF. CDR3 nucleotide sequence: TGCGCCAGCAGCCAAGCGAGCTCTGGAAACACCATATATTTT.

This clonotype was counted ten times or more. This chain links TRBV27 with TRBJ2-3; D might be TRBD1 (6 bases). CDR1 is MNHEY and CDR2 is SMNVEV in the germline V gene (reference sequence). V was shortened by 3 bases and J by 8 bases, with 15 bases between the two germline ends. The length of the CDR3 is 14 residues. This chain's CDR3 is CASSFSIQGVTQYF. CDR3 coding DNA: TGTGCCAGCAGTTTTAGTATACAGGGTGTTACGCAGTATTTT.

The chain recombines TRBV6-2 or TRBV6-3 with TRBJ2-5; the D is unclear. Trimming cost V 2 bases and J 0 bases, with 7 bases left between them. Germline loops: CDR1 MNHEY, CDR2 SVGEGT. The CDR3 covers 14 residues. The CDR3 sequence: CASSYNVYQETQYF. The CDR3 DNA sequence: TGTGCCAGCAGTTACAATGTGTACCAAGAGACCCAGTACTTC.

This clonotype was seen repeatedly, ten times or more. CDR3 sequence: CASSVQTGYEQYF. The DNA of the CDR3 is TGTGCCAGCAGCGTACAGACGGGGTACGAGCAGTACTTC. The chain joins TRBV13 to TRBJ2-7, with D perhaps matching TRBD2 (5 bases). Germline values: CDR1 PRHDT, CDR2 FYEKMQ (reference sequence). Trimming shortened V by 5 bases and J by 4 bases, and 12 bases separated the two germline ends. The CDR3 is 13 residues long. The full variable domain, rest sourced from reference TRBV13 and TRBJ2-7, is AAGVIQSPRHLIKEKRETATLKCYPIPRHDTVYWYQQGPGQDPQFLISFYEKMQSDKGSIPDRFSAQQFSDYHSELNMSSLELGDSALYFCASSVQTGYEQYFGPGTRLTVT.

Many counts were recorded for this clonotype. V is TRBV19 and J is TRBJ1-5; TRBD1 might be the D (5 bases). Trimming left V 6 bases short and J 0 bases short, with 12 bases between. The CDR3 has 15 amino acids. Germline V gene lookup returns CDR1 LNHDA and CDR2 SQIVND (reference sequence). CDR3 loop: CASRDTGHSNQPQHF. CDR3 DNA sequence: TGTGCCAGTAGGGACACAGGTCATAGCAATCAGCCCCAGCATTTT.

Remarks on this clonotype: A read error is likely, as this CDR3 ends without the conserved phenylalanine or tryptophan. This chain connects TRBV6-8 to TRBJ2-3, with D unclear. V was shortened by 10 bases and J by 0 bases, with 11 bases between the two germline ends. Per the germline V gene, CDR1 is MNHGY and CDR2 is SAAAGT. There are 13 residues in the CDR3. CDR3 in amino acids: CATKVESTDTQYL. The DNA of the CDR3 is TGTGCCACAAAAGTTGAAAGCACAGATACGCAGTATTTA.

The J gene is TRBJ2-3, the V gene TRBV29-1; D call uncertain. Germline V gene sequence: CDR1 SQVTM, CDR2 ANQGSEA. This CDR3 has 14 amino acids. V shed 4 bases and J shed 1 base, with 12 bases lying between them. The CDR3 DNA follows: TGCAGCGTTGGGGCTAGTCTGGGCACAGATACGCAGTATTTT. Its translation is CSVGASLGTDTQYF.

Concerning this clonotype: A junction boundary mismatches the germline segment, possibly from a read error. This rearrangement joins TRBV6-1 to TRBJ1-2, with a weak D call TRBD1 (5 bases). The CDR3 runs 13 residues. Germline CDR1 and CDR2: MNHNS and SASEGT. The DNA of the CDR3 is TGCGCCAGCAGTGAGCCCCAGGGTTATGGCTACACCTTC. It encodes CASSEPQGYGYTF.

With regard to this clonotype: Because the CDR3's place on the DNA is in doubt, the DNA is left out and the CDR3 is given as listed by TCRdb. This rearrangement joins TRBV26 to TRBJ2-7; the table assigns TRBD2, which was not confirmed against the DNA. TRBV26 is a pseudogene locus. A total of 15 residues make up the CDR3, ends included. The CDR3: CASRAWASGSYEQYF.

Within the sample, this clonotype is medium-sized. V gene TRBV28 combines with J gene TRBJ1-2; TRBD1 might be the D (5 bases). The CDR3 has 12 residues. The germline V gene encodes CDR1 MDHEN and CDR2 SYDVKM. In DNA, the CDR3 is TGTCAAGCGGGGGGACGGTTGGGGGGCTACACCTTC. Its protein is CQAGGRLGGYTF.

This clonotype was picked up many times. The chain carries TRBV5-1 and TRBJ2-1; TRBD2 matches 8 bases. The V and J ends lost 0 bases and 7 bases, in that order; junction bases with no gene match: 9. Germline lookup yields CDR1 SGHRS and CDR2 YFSETQ. CDR3 length: 16 amino acids. The CDR3 DNA is TGCGCCAGCAGCTTGGAAACTAGCGGTGCGTGGAATGAGCAGTTCTTC. This translates into CASSLETSGAWNEQFF.

The chain employs TRBV28 and TRBJ2-5, with TRBD2 matching over 7 bases. V lost 3 bases, J lost 5 bases, and 9 bases stayed unmatched. Germline lookup yields CDR1 MDHEN and CDR2 SYDVKM. CDR3 length: 15 amino acids. CDR3 residues: CASSLRGGGVETQYF. The DNA for the CDR3 is TGTGCCAGCAGTTTGCGCGGGGGAGGCGTCGAGACCCAGTACTTC.

In its sample, this clonotype was seen many times. The gene calls are TRBV7-2 and TRBJ1-3; the D is unclear. V lost 9 bases and J 0 bases, leaving 3 bases between the germline ends. CDR1 SGHTA and CDR2 FQGNSA come from the germline V gene. The CDR3 loop spans 11 amino acids. The CDR3: CASASGNTIYF. The CDR3 coding sequence is TGTGCCAGTGCCTCTGGAAACACCATATATTTT.

This clonotype was seen many times. The chain recombines TRBV11-2 with TRBJ2-3; 8 bases match TRBD2. V was pared by 5 bases and J by 7 bases, with 8 bases of the junction left unmatched. Germline loops: CDR1 SGHAT, CDR2 FQNNGV. The CDR3 totals 14 residues. As DNA, the CDR3 is TGTGCCAGCAGCCAAACTAGCGGCCAAAATACGCAGTATTTT. Translation: CASSQTSGQNTQYF.

This clonotype showed up many times. The CDR3 DNA is TGTGCCAGCTCACCCCAGGCCGGGAGAGAGACCCAGTACTTC. This sequence encodes CASSPQAGRETQYF. This rearrangement joins TRBV18 to TRBJ2-5, with D possibly matching TRBD2 (6 bases). The CDR3 consists of 14 residues. CDR1 and CDR2 (germline): KGHSH, LQKENI. V dropped 3 bases and J dropped 4 bases, with 12 bases sitting between them. Drawing the rest from reference TRBV18 and TRBJ2-5, the complete variable domain is NAGVMQNPRHLVRRRGQEARLRCSPMKGHSHVYWYRQLPEEGLKFMVYLQKENIIDESGMPKERFSAEFPKEGPSILRIQQVVRGDSAAYFCASSPQAGRETQYFGPGTRLLVL.

This clonotype was counted many times. This chain connects TRBV25-1 to TRBJ1-1; D unclear. Germline V lookup: CDR1 MGHDK, CDR2 SYGVNS. This CDR3 contains 16 residues. Trimming stripped 2 bases from V and 1 base from J, with 14 bases between. CDR3 sequence (DNA): TGTGCCAGCAGTGAAGGTGGCACCACGAGGAACACTGAAGCTTTCTTT. Its translation: CASSEGGTTRNTEAFF.

At least ten counts were recorded for this clonotype. The chain employs TRBV12-3 or TRBV12-4 and TRBJ2-3; TRBD2 agrees at 7 bases. V shed 5 bases and J 1 base; nucleotides not matched to a gene: 9. This CDR3 is 16 amino acids long. This CDR3 is CASSPRGLAGTDTQYF. The DNA for the CDR3 is TGTGCCAGCAGTCCCCGAGGGCTAGCGGGCACAGATACGCAGTATTTT.

This clonotype was seen repeatedly, ten times or more. This chain connects TRBV11-2 to TRBJ2-3; 13 bases map to TRBD2. With 5 bases clipped from V and 3 bases from J, the junction kept 11 bases outside the gene matches. From germline, CDR1 is SGHAT and CDR2 FQNNGV. CDR3 size: 18 residues. DNA of the CDR3: TGTGCCAGCAGCCTACTATGGACTAGCGGGGGCCCGACAGATACGCAGTATTTT. This encodes CASSLLWTSGGPTDTQYF.